This TCR beta chain was obtained from a study of T-cell reconstitution after alpha-beta-depleted transplantation in children. V lost 4 bases, J lost 1 base, and 4 bases stayed unmatched. Germline assignment: CDR1 SNHLY and CDR2 FYNNEI. The CDR3 spans 15 residues. This clonotype was recorded at least ten times. As it was prepared, the TCRbeta library received unique molecular identifiers. TCRdb used MiXCR to reprocess the PCR reads, holding one entry per CDR3 protein. The data show 700,000 to 950,000 distinct CDR3 sequences, with 16% seen just once and approximately 5% held by the top ten. This clonotype was sampled from a male patient between 5 and 17 years old who had a stem cell transplant for acute lymphoblastic leukemia, so the T cells may come from the graft donor. The sample was PBMCs, mostly from graft donor cells, taken 360 days after TCRalphabeta/CD19-depleted stem cell transplant. The chain employs TRBV2 and TRBJ2-3; TRBD2 matches 8 bases. CDR3 coding DNA: TGTGCCAGCAGTGGAGCGGGAGCGGGCACAGATACGCAGTATTTT. It translates to CASSGAGAGTDTQYF. Full variable domain (rest looked up from reference TRBV2 and TRBJ2-3): EPEVTQTPSHQVTQMGQEVILRCVPISNHLYFYWYRQILGQKVEFLVSFYNNEISEKSEIFDDQFSVERPDGSNFTLKIRSTKLEDSAMYFCASSGAGAGTDTQYFGPGTRLTVL.